This T cell receptor (beta chain) originates from a study of blood T cell repertoires in COVID-19 (dated by TCRdb to 2018 to 2020). Describing the broader study: The collaborator samples originated in the United States, Italy and Spain and spanned the acute and convalescent phases of COVID-19. The material from the prospective study consisted of cDNA or gDNA derived from T cells, B-cell-depleted T cells, or PBMCs. Deeply sampled blood TCRbeta repertoires from subjects exposed to, actively infected with, or recovered from COVID-19 were included in the dataset. A freely available public database, intended as a resource for researchers studying the immune response to SARS-CoV-2, is where the repertoires were released. The samples were drawn from two sources: the first 160 participants of the ongoing ImmuneRACE study, and over 1,000 subjects contributed by 6 global collaborators. The sample metadata nearly always contained a de-identified subject ID, COVID-19 status, age in years and sex. HLA class I and class II types, where available, came from metadata supplied by the sample provider rather than from assay-based typing. Findings and caveats that apply to the study as a whole: How much clinical and demographic metadata was included differed by source and by participant, and the metadata was provided uncurated.

A second Seattle source provided samples from volunteer blood donors who had recovered from COVID-19. Collaborating institutions collected whole blood in K2EDTA tubes following their own protocols. Collaborator samples were shipped for TCRbeta analysis as frozen whole blood, isolated PBMCs, or DNA extracted from either sample type. The immunoSEQ Assay, a bias-controlled multiplex PCR, was used to amplify TCRbeta CDR3 regions from genomic DNA. The study's processing was this. Within the assay, amplification of reference gene primers was used to estimate how many nucleated cells each sample contained. To quantify the absolute abundance of each unique TCRbeta CDR3 rearrangement, sequence reads were collapsed and filtered. For each sample, productive Simpson clonality was calculated as the square root of Simpson's diversity index across productive rearrangements. This immuneACCESS table, as held by TCRdb, lists in-frame sequences with V and J called but not all clones. Of the missing ones, under half trace to an unresolved V gene in checked studies; the others have no known cause. The DNA was the basis for D and trimming; V, J and clone size are from that table. This sample gives under 250,000 clones in total; roughly 86% of them show up just once. Around 1.5% of the sample comes from the top ten.

V is pared back by 8 bases and J by 0 bases, with 8 bases lying between the germline termini. In the germline V gene, CDR1 corresponds to SGHTA and CDR2 to FQGNSA. Reading from cysteine to phenylalanine, the CDR3 counts 12 amino acids. Here the CDR3 DNA is all that survives: 36 bases in frame from base 1. Comments on this clone: Its antigen is not yet known. No much larger clone exists at a distance of one base, and base qualities are not known.

The source material was peripheral blood. This receptor chain uses TRBV7-2 and TRBJ2-7, with the identity of the D gene unclear. The clonotype originates from a woman aged 55-70 years who had recovered from COVID-19. The bases read TGTGCCAGCGCAGGTCTCTCCTACGAGCAGTACTTC. Its coded protein is CASAGLSYEQYF.